The 4 T cell receptor beta chains reported below all come from one sample, sequenced in a study of blood T cell repertoires in COVID-19 (dated by TCRdb to the early 2020s). Library creation used the immunoSEQ multiplex PCR assay. The clones in this table, taken by TCRdb from immuneACCESS, are in-frame only. Not every clone is retained; where verified, under half of the shortfall comes from an unresolved V gene, and the cause of the rest is unknown. This sample lists about 130,000 clones; around 89% were detected once. The top ten clonotypes cover approximately 4.5% of the sample. Sample: peripheral blood. The origin of the receptors is a man in his sixties with COVID-19, enrolled during active disease.

The V gene is TRBV25-1, the J gene TRBJ2-5, with D tentatively TRBD2 (5 bases). The CDR3 length is 13 residues. Per germline, CDR1 MGHDK and CDR2 SYGVNS. V lost 10 bases and J 2 bases, leaving 14 bases between the germline ends. CDR3 sequence (DNA): TGTGCCACCGGGGATGGTGGGCAAGAGACCCAGTACTTC. It encodes CATGDGGQETQYF.

This clone was detected a few times. The chain combines TRBV5-1 with TRBJ2-3; 7 positions agree with TRBD1. Germline-derived CDR1 and CDR2 are SGHRS and YFSETQ. This CDR3 region has 14 residues. V trimming: 4 bases; J trimming: 5 bases; junction bases outside the gene matches: 7. The CDR3 nucleotides are TGCGCCAGCAGCCCTGGGACAGCCCGAGATACGCAGTATTTT. Protein: CASSPGTARDTQYF.

This sequence joins TRBV5-1 and TRBJ2-7; TRBD1 agrees at 8 bases. The CDR3 runs 15 residues. Germline V gene data show CDR1 as SGHRS and CDR2 as YFSETQ. Trimming removed 5 bases from V and 2 bases from J; junction bases left unmatched: 9. The CDR3 protein is CASRLSDRAPYEQYF. In DNA, the CDR3 is TGCGCCAGCAGACTTTCGGACAGGGCCCCCTACGAGCAGTACTTC. The complete variable domain, with remaining parts taken from reference TRBV5-1 and TRBJ2-7, reads KAGVTQTPRYLIKTRGQQVTLSCSPISGHRSVSWYQQTPGQGLQFLFEYFSETQRNKGNFPGRFSGRQFSNSRSEMNVSTLELGDSALYLCASRLSDRAPYEQYFGPGTRLTVT.

The rearrangement links TRBV12-3 or TRBV12-4 to TRBJ2-1, with D perhaps matching TRBD2 (6 bases). V lost 3 bases, J lost 9 bases, and 12 bases lay in between. CDR3 length equals 13 residues. CDR3 residues: CASSLGGGGEQFF. DNA for the CDR3: TGTGCCAGCAGTTTGGGAGGCGGAGGTGAGCAGTTCTTC.